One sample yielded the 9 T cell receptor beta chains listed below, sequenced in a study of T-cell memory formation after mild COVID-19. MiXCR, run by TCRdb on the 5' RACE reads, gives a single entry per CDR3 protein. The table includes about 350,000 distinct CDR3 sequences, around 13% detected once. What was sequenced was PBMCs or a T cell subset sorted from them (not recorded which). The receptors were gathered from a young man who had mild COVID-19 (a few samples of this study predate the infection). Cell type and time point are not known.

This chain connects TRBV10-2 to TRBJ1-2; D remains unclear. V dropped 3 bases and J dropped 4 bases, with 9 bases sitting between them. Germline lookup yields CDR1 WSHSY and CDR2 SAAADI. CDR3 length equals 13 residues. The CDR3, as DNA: TGCGCCAGCAGTGAAATAGGATTCTATGGCTACACCTTC. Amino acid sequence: CASSEIGFYGYTF.

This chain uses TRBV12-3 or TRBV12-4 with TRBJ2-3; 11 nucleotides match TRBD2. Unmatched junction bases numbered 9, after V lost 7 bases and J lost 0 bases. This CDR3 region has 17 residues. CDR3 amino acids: CASTEYLAGGSTDTQYF. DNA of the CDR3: TGTGCCAGCACCGAGTACCTAGCGGGGGGTAGCACAGATACGCAGTATTTT.

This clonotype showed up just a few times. The CDR3 nucleotides read TGTGCCAGCAGCCCAGAAGGGGCAGCGTATAATTCACCCCTCCACTTT. Residues: CASSPEGAAYNSPLHF. The rearrangement links TRBV4-2 to TRBJ1-6; D might be TRBD1 (5 bases). Germline V lookup: CDR1 LGHNA, CDR2 YNFKEQ. The CDR3 is made up of 16 amino acids. With 4 bases removed from V and 4 bases from J, the gap between germline ends came to 14 bases.

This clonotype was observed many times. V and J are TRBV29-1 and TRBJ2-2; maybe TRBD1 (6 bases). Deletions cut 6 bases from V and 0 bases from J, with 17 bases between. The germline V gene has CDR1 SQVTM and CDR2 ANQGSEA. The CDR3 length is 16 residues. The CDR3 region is CSVRQRTDSNTGELFF. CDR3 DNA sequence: TGCAGCGTACGACAAAGGACAGACTCGAACACCGGGGAGCTGTTTTTT.

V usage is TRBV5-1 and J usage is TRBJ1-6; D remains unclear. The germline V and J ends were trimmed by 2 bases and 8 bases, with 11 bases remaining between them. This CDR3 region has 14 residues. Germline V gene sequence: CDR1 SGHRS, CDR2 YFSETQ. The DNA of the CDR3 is TGCGCCAGCAGCTTCGACCCAGGAGATTCACCCCTCCACTTT. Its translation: CASSFDPGDSPLHF.

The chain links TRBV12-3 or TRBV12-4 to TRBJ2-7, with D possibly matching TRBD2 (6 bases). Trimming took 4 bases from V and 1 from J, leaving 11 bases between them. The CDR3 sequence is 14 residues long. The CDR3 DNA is TGTGCCAGCAGTTCCCTGGAGGGTTCCTACGAGCAGTACTTC. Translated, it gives CASSSLEGSYEQYF.

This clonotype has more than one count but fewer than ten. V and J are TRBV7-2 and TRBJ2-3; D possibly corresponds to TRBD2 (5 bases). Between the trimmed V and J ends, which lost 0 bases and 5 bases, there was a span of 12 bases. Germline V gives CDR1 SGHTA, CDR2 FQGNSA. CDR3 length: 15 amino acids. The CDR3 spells CASSLAMVGRDTQYF. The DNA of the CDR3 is TGTGCCAGCAGCTTAGCGATGGTTGGGAGAGATACGCAGTATTTT.

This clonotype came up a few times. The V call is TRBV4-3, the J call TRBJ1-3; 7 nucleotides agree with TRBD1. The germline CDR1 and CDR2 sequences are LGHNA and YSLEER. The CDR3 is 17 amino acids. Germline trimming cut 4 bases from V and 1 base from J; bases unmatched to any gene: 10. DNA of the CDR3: TGCGCCAGCAGCCCGCAACACGGGACAGCTTCTGGAAACACCATATATTTT. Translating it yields CASSPQHGTASGNTIYF.

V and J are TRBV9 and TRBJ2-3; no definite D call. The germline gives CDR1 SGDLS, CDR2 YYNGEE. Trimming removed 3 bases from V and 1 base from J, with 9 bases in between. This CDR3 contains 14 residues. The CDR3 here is CASSAMDGTDTQYF. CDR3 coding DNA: TGTGCCAGCAGCGCTATGGACGGCACAGATACGCAGTATTTT.